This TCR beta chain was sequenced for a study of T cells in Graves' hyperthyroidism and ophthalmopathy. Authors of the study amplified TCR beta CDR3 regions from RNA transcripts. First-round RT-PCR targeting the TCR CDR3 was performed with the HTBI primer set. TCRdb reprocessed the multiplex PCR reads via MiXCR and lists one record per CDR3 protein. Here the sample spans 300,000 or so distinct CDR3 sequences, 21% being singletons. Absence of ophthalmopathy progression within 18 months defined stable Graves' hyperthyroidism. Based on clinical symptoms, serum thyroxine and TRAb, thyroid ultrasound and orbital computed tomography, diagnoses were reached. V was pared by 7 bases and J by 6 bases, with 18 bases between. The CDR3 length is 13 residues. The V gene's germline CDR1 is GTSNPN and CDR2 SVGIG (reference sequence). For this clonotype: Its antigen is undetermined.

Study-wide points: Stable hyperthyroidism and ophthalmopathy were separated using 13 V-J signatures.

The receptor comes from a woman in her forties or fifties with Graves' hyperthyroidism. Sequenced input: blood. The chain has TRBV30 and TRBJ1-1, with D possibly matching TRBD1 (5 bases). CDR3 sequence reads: CASGLGAPSEAFF. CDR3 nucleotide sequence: TGTGCCTCCGGGTTAGGGGCACCTTCTGAAGCTTTCTTT. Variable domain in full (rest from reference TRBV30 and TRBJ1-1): SQTIHQWPATLVQPVGSPLSLECTVEGTSNPNLYWYRQAAGRGLQLLFYSVGIGQISSEVPQNLSASRPQDRQFILSSKKLLLSDSGFYLCASGLGAPSEAFFGQGTRLTVV.